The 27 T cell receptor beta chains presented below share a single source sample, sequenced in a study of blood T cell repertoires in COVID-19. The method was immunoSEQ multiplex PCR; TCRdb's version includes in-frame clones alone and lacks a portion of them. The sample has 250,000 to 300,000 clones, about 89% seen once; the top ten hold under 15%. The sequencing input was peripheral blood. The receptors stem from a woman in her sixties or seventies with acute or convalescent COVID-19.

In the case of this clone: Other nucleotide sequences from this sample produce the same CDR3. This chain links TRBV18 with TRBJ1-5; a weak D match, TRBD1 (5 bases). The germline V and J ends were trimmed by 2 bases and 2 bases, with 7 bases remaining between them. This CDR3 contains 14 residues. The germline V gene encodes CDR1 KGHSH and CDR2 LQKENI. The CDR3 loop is CASSPGAGNQPQHF. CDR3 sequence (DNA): TGTGCCAGCTCACCAGGGGCAGGCAATCAGCCCCAGCATTTT.

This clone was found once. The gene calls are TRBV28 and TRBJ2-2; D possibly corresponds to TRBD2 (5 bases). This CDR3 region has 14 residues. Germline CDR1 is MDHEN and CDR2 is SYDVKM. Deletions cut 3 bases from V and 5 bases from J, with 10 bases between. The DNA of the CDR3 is TGTGCCAGCAGTTTGGTCCGGGGTACCGGGGAGCTGTTTTTT. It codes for CASSLVRGTGELFF. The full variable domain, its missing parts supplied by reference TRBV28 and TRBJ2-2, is DVKVTQSSRYLVKRTGEKVFLECVQDMDHENMFWYRQDPGLGLRLIYFSYDVKMKEKGDIPEGYSVSREKKERFSLILESASTNQTSMYLCASSLVRGTGELFFGEGSRLTVL.

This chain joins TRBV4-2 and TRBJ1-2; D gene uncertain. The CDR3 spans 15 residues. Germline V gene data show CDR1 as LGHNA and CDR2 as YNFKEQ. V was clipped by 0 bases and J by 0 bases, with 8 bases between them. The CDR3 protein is CASSQDMLANYGYTF. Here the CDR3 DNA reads TGTGCCAGCAGCCAAGACATGTTAGCTAACTATGGCTACACCTTC.

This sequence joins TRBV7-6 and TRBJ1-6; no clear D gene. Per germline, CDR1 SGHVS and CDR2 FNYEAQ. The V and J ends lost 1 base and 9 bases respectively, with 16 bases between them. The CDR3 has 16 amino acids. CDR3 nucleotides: TGTGCCAGCAGCTTAGGCCCGACAAGTGGTAGTTCACCCCTCCACTTT. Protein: CASSLGPTSGSSPLHF.

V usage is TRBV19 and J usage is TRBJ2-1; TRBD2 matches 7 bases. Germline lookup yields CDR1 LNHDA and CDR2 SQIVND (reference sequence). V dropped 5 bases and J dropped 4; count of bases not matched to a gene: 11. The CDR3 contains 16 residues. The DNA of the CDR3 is TGTGCCAGTAGTGCCCCAGGGCGGGAGATTTACAATGAGCAGTTCTTC. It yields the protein CASSAPGREIYNEQFF.

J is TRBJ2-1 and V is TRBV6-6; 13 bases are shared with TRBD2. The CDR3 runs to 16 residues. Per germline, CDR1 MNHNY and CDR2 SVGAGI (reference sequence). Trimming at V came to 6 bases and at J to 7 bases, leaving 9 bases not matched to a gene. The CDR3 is CASSPRRLAGGNEQFF. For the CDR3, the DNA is TGTGCCAGCAGCCCCCGCCGACTAGCGGGAGGTAATGAGCAGTTCTTC.

For the CDR3, the DNA is TGTGCCAGCAGCAAAGTTCGGTTCGCTGCGGTGTCCTCCTATAATTCACCCCTCCACTTT. Translated, it gives CASSKVRFAAVSSYNSPLHF. The chain recombines TRBV21-1 with TRBJ1-6. TRBV21-1 is annotated as a pseudogene. This CDR3 contains 20 residues.

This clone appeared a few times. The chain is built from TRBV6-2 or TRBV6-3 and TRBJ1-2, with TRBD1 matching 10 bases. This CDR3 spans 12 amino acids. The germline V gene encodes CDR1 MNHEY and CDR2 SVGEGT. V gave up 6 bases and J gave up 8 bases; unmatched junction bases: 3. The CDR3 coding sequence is TGTGCCAGCAGCCCGACAGGGGGCGGCTACACCTTC. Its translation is CASSPTGGGYTF.

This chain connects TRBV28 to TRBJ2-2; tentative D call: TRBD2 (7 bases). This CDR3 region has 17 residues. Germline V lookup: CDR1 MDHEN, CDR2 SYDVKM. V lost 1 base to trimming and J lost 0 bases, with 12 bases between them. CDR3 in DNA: TGTGCCAGCAGTTTATTTTGGGGGGGCGCGAACACCGGGGAGCTGTTTTTT. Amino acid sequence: CASSLFWGGANTGELFF.

CDR3 sequence (DNA): TGTGCCAGCAGCAAGCTTAGTGGAGCCGCCTCCTACGAGCAGTACTTC. It codes for CASSKLSGAASYEQYF. V usage is TRBV7-9 and J usage is TRBJ2-7, with D uncertain. Germline assignment: CDR1 SEHNR and CDR2 FQNEAQ (reference sequence). V was cut by 5 bases and J by 0 bases, with 17 bases left in between. The CDR3 runs 16 residues.

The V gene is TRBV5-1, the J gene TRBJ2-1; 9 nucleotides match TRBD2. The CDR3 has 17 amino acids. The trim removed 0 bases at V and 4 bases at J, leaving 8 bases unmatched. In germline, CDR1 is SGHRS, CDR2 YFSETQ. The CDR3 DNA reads TGCGCCAGCAGCTTGGCCCCTAGGCTAGCGGGGTACAATGAGCAGTTCTTC. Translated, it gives CASSLAPRLAGYNEQFF. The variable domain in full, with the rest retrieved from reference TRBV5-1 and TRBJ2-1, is KAGVTQTPRYLIKTRGQQVTLSCSPISGHRSVSWYQQTPGQGLQFLFEYFSETQRNKGNFPGRFSGRQFSNSRSEMNVSTLELGDSALYLCASSLAPRLAGYNEQFFGPGTRLTVL.

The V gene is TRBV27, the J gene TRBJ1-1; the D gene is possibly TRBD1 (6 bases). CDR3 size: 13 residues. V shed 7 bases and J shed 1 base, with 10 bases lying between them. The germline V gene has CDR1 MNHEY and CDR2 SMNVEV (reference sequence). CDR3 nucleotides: TGTGCCAGCAAGGGGGTAGGGAACACTGAAGCTTTCTTT. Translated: CASKGVGNTEAFF.

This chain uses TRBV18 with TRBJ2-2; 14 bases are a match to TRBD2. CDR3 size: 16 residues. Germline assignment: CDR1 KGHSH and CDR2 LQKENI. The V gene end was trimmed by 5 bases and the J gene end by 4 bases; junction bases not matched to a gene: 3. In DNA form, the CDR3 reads TGTGCCAGCTCATCGGGACTAGCGGGAGCCACCGGGGAGCTGTTTTTT. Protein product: CASSSGLAGATGELFF.

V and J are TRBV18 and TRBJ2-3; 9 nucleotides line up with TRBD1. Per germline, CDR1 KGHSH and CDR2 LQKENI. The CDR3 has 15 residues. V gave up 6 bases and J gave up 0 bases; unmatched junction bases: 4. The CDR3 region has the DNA TGTGCCAGCTCTCGCGGACAGGGGAGCACAGATACGCAGTATTTT. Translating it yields CASSRGQGSTDTQYF.

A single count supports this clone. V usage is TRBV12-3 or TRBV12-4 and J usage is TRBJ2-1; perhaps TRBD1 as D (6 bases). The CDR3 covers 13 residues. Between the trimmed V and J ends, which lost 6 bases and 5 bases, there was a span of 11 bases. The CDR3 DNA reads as TGTGCCAGCAGCAGGGACAACAACAATGAGCAGTTCTTC. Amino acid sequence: CASSRDNNNEQFF.

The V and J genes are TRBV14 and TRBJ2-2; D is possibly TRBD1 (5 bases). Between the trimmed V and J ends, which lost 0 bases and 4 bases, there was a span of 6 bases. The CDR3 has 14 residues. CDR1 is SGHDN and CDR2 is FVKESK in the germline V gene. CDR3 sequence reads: CASSQDRATGELFF. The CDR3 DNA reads TGTGCCAGCAGCCAAGACAGGGCCACCGGGGAGCTGTTTTTT. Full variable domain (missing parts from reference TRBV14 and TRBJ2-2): EAGVTQFPSHSVIEKGQTVTLRCDPISGHDNLYWYRRVMGKEIKFLLHFVKESKQDESGMPNNRFLAERTGGTYSTLKVQPAELEDSGVYFCASSQDRATGELFFGEGSRLTVL.

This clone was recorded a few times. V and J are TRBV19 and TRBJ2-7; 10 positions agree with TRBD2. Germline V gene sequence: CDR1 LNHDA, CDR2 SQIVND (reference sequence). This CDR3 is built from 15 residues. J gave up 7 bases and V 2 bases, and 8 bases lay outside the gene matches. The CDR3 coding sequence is TGTGCCAGTAGTATATCTAGCGGGAGTGGAGGTGAGCAGTACTTC. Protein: CASSISSGSGGEQYF. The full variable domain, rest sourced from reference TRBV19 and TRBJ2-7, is DGGITQSPKYLFRKEGQNVTLSCEQNLNHDAMYWYRQDPGQGLRLIYYSQIVNDFQKGDIAEGYSVSREKKESFPLTVTSAQKNPTAFYLCASSISSGSGGEQYFGPGTRLTVT.

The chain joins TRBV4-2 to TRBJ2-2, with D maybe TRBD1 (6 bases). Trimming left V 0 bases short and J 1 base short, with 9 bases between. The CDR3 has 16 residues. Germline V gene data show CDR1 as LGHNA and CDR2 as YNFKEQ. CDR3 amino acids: CASSQDRGGNTGELFF. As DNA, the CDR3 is TGTGCCAGCAGCCAAGATCGAGGGGGGAACACCGGGGAGCTGTTTTTT.

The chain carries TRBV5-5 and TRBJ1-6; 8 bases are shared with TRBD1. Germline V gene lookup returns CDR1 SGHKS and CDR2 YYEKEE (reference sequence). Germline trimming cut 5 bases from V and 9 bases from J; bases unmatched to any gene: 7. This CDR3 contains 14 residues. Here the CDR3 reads CASSRTGIISPLHF. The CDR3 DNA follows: TGTGCCAGCAGTCGGACAGGGATAATTTCACCCCTCCACTTT. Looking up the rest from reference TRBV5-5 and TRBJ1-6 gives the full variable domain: DAGVTQSPTHLIKTRGQQVTLRCSPISGHKSVSWYQQVLGQGPQFIFQYYEKEERGRGNFPDRFSARQFPNYSSELNVNALLLGDSALYLCASSRTGIISPLHFGNGTRLTVT.

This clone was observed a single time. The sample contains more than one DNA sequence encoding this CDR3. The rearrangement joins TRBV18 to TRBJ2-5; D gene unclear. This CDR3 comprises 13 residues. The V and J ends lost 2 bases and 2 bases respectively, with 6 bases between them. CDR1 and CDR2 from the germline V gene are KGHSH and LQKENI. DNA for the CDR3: TGTGCCAGCTCACCAGGCCTTCAAGAGACCCAGTACTTC. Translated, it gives CASSPGLQETQYF.

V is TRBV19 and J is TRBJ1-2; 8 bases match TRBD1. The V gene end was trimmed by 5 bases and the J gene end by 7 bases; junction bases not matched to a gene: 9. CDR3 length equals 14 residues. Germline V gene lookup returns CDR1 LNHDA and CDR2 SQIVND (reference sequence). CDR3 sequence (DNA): TGTGCCAGTAGTCCCCGACAGGGGAGGGTTGGCTACACCTTC. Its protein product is CASSPRQGRVGYTF.

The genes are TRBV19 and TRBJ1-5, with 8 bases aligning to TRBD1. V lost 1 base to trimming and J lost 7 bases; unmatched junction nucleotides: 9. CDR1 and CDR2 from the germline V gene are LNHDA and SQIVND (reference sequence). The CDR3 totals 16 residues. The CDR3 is CASSIGPWTGNQPQHF. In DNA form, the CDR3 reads TGTGCCAGTAGTATAGGGCCCTGGACAGGGAACCAGCCCCAGCATTTT.

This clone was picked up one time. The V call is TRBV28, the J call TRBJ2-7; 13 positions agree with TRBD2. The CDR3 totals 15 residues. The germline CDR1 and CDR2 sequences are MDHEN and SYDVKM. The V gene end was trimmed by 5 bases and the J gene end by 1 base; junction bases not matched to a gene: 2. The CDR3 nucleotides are TGTGCCAGCAGTGGACTAGCGGGGGAGTCCTACGAGCAGTACTTC. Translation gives CASSGLAGESYEQYF.

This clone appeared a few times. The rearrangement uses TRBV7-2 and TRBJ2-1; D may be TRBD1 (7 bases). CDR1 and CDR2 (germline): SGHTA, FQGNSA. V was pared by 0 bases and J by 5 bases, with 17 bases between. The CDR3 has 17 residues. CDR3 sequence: CASSLAQGGSMDNEQFF. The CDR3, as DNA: TGTGCCAGCAGCTTAGCCCAGGGGGGTAGTATGGACAATGAGCAGTTCTTC.

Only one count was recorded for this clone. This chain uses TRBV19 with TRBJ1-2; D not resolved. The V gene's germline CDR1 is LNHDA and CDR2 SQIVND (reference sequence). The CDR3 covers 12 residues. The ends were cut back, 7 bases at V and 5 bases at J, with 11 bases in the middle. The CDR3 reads CASKEGNYGYTF. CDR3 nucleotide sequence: TGTGCCAGTAAGGAGGGAAATTATGGCTACACCTTC.

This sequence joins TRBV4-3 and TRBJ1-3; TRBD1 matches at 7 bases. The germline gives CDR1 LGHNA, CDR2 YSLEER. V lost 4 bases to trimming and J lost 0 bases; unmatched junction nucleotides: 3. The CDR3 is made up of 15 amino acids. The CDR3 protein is CASSRDSYSGNTIYF. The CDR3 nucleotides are TGCGCCAGCAGCCGGGACAGCTACTCTGGAAACACCATATATTTT.

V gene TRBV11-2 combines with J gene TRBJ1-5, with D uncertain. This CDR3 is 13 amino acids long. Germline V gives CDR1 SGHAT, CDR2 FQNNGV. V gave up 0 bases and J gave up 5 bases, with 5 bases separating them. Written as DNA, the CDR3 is TGTGCCAGCAGCTTAGACGAGGATCAGCCCCAGCATTTT. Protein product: CASSLDEDQPQHF.